This T cell receptor (beta chain) was documented in a study of cytomegalovirus exposure and HLA in healthy donors. V shed 1 base and J 9 bases; nucleotides not matched to a gene: 7. CDR3 size: 15 residues. CDR1 is LGHNA and CDR2 is YNFKEQ in the germline V gene. It was with 60 Vbeta and 13 Jbeta primers that the PCR ran. This table comes from immunoSEQ multiplex PCR, and its TCRdb copy is limited to in-frame clones, with some not included. The sample holds 160,000 or so clones, 70% to 85% seen once. The receptor's source is a man in his fifties in good health and CMV-seropositive. The sample was PBMCs. V usage is TRBV4-2 and J usage is TRBJ2-1; TRBD2 matches 9 bases. Here the CDR3 DNA reads TGTGCCAGCAGCCAAGTGGTAGCGGGGGTCGGTGAGCAGTTCTTC. Translated: CASSQVVAGVGEQFF.